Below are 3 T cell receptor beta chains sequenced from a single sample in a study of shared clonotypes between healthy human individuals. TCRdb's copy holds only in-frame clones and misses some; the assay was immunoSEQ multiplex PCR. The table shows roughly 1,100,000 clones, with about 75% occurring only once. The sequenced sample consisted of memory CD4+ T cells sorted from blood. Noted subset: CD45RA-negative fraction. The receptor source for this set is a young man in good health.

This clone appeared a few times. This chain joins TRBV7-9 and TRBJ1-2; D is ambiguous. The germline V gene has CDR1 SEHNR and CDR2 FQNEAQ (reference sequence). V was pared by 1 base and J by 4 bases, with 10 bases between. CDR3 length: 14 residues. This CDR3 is CASSLVPAIYGYTF. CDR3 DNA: TGTGCCAGCAGCTTAGTCCCGGCTATCTATGGCTACACCTTC.

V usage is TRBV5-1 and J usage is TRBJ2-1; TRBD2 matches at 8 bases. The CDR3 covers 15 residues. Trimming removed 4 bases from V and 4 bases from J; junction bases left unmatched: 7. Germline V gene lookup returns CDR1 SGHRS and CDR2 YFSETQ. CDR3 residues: CASSPSGGAYNEQFF. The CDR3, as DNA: TGCGCCAGCAGCCCCAGCGGGGGAGCTTACAATGAGCAGTTCTTC.

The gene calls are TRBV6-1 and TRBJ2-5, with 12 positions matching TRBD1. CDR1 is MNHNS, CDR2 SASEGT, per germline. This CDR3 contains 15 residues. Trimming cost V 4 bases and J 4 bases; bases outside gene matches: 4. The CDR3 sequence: CASSGPGQGAETQYF. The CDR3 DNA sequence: TGTGCCAGCAGTGGACCGGGACAGGGGGCAGAGACCCAGTACTTC.